This T cell receptor (beta chain) was documented in a study of blood T cell repertoires in COVID-19. TCRdb's copy holds only in-frame clones and misses some; the assay was immunoSEQ multiplex PCR. The table shows about 220,000 clones, with less than 90% occurring only once. The length of the CDR3 is 15 residues. CDR1 is LGHDT, CDR2 YNNKEL, per germline (reference sequence). V gave up 2 bases and J gave up 1 base; unmatched junction bases: 3. The sample taken for sequencing was peripheral blood. The V call is TRBV3-1 (or the pseudogene TRBV3-2), the J call TRBJ1-1; 8 bases are a match to TRBD1. This TCR derives from a man in his forties with acute or convalescent COVID-19. CDR3 in DNA: TGTGCCAGCAGCCAAAGAGGACAGGGGAACACTGAAGCTTTCTTT. Amino acids: CASSQRGQGNTEAFF.